This T cell receptor beta chain was recorded in a study of read filtering for tumor transcriptome and immune sequencing. Molecular barcoded adaptors covering alpha/delta and beta/gamma chains were used on approximately 400 ng RNA. TCRdb passed the reads through MiXCR, listing each CDR3 protein once. The sample shows 50,000 or so distinct CDR3 sequences, around an eighth of them seen only once. This clonotype was seen ten or more times. The CDR3 covers 14 residues. The V end lost 3 bases, the J end lost 0 bases, and 9 bases lay between the germline ends. CDR1 and CDR2 from the germline V gene are KGHSY and FQNENV.

Sequenced input: a population of CD138-negative cells sorted from bone marrow. The rearrangement joins TRBV16 to TRBJ2-7; the D gene is possibly TRBD2 (6 bases). The clonotype was recovered from a donor aged 40 or older with multiple myeloma. CDR3 DNA: TGTGCCAGCAGCCAGGCGGGGAGCTCCTACGAGCAGTACTTC. Its protein product is CASSQAGSSYEQYF.